This T cell receptor beta chain was profiled in a study of response to subunit inactivated influenza vaccine. TCRdb passed the RT-PCR reads through MiXCR, listing each CDR3 protein once. The data contain hundreds of thousands of distinct CDR3 sequences, roughly 12% of them seen just once; the ten biggest clones take up approximately 10%. This clonotype was picked up many times. The CDR3 is 16 residues long. Trimming removed 4 bases at V and 2 bases at J, with 15 bases between. The germline V gene has CDR1 MNHEY and CDR2 SVGAGI. This same sample was also part of a study on T cells expressing NK-cell markers. From that paper: Production of TCR beta cDNA relied on 5'RACE template switching with UMIs. Only alpha-beta TCR T cells were sorted in several experiments, using an anti-gamma-delta TCR antibody. In more than 5 donors, dominant CD3+CD56+NKG2C+ clonotypes ranked among the top 10 CD8+ clonotypes.

The chain joins TRBV6-5 to TRBJ2-1, with D possibly being TRBD2 (5 bases). The sequencing here drew on PBMCs from blood, taken on the day of vaccination. The TCR comes from a man aged 50-59 years who received an inactivated influenza vaccine. CDR3 in amino acids: CASSSGTSGTYNEQFF. CDR3 bases: TGTGCCAGCAGTTCAGGTACTTCCGGGACCTACAATGAGCAGTTCTTC.